This T cell receptor beta chain was recovered during a study of quantifying T cell responses using KT2 cells (dated by TCRdb to the late 2010s). In the study overall: RNA was DNase-treated and reverse transcribed with TCR alpha and beta constant-region primers, mostly using SuperScript III. Under optimum conditions, the efficiency of the T4 ligation step was estimated to be more than 8%. To avoid over-amplification, PCR2 was carried out as a SYBR Green qPCR and halted once a predetermined fluorescence threshold was reached. General findings and caveats noted by the study authors: Saturation in the detection of KT2 sequences was observed at very high KT2 spike-in numbers. The numbers of KT2 alpha and beta sequences increased linearly with the number of input KT2 cells across several orders of magnitude. No side-by-side comparison between this pipeline and other TCR sequencing techniques was included in the study. KT2 sequences were detected down to the lowest spike-in tested, which was about one KT2 cell per 100,000 PBMC.

A distance of 18 bases separates the germline ends of V and J, which lose 7 bases and 2 bases respectively. The CDR1 and CDR2 encoded by the germline V gene (reference sequence) are MNHNY and SVGAGI. Inclusive of the bounding cysteine and phenylalanine, the CDR3 is 16 residues long. The entry retains the CDR3 DNA only, 48 bases that are in frame from base 1. Libraries were prepared through UMI-ligation and nested PCR. T4 RNA ligase 1 was used to ligate a single-stranded oligonucleotide containing the Illumina SP2 sequence and a UMI to the 3' end of the cDNA. PCR1 was run for approximately 4 cycles (98 degrees C for 15 s, 69 degrees C for 30 s, 72 degrees C for 40 s), and an equimolar mix of RC1.1 and RC1.2, covering TRBC1 and TRBC2, was used as the beta primer. Starting at PCR2, the TCR alpha and beta chains were handled separately, and sample indices and Illumina adaptors were added. The UMI comprised 12 random nucleotides, as two hexamers separated by a spacer, placed after an 8-base spacer. Sequencing was done on an Illumina MiSeq using v2 2x251 paired-end chemistry, usually with about a dozen samples per run. PhiX DNA was added at roughly 5-7.5% to each sequencing library so that diversity was increased. From the authors' description of their analysis: Raw reads were converted to FASTQ with bcl2fastq and demultiplexed by dual indices using Demultiplexor. V and J genes were assigned by Decombinator through tag matching, with a single base-pair mismatch permitted. Collapsinator used UMIs to correct both sequencing errors and frequency errors arising from PCR heterogeneity. CDR3Translator converted Decombinator identifiers into nucleotide sequence, translated that sequence into amino acids, and extracted CDR3 based on C- and N-terminal motifs. Each distinct KT2 TCR was counted as one cluster of KT2 sequences that shared a single unique molecular identifier. TCRdb's own reprocessing of the public reads used fastp at Q25 and MiXCR and kept productive beta chains. Every CDR3 protein is listed once, alongside the most common genes and DNA of its rows. The V and J calls and clone size come from TCRdb's table, not from the authors' own analysis. Recorded for this sample are about 30,000 distinct CDR3 sequences; more than 7% of them occurred a single time. The ten largest clonotypes hold around 14% of the sample.

This clonotype came up many times. Its antigen is currently not known. No base qualities exist here, and no much larger clone lies one base off it. To test the sensitivity and accuracy of the pipeline, known numbers of KT2, a T cell clone whose TCR had already been sequenced, were spiked into unfractionated PBMC. A range of KT2-to-PBMC ratios was generated by mixing KT2 cells with a fixed number of PBMC. The sequence derives from a human donor. The sequence joins TRBV6-6 to TRBJ1-5; TRBD1 could be the D gene, as 6 bases match. Material: PBMCs spiked with cells of the T cell clone KT2. Here is the DNA: TGTGCCAGCATTCCCCCTCCAGGGGCCGGCAATCAGCCCCAGCATTTT. Translated, this is CASIPPPGAGNQPQHF.